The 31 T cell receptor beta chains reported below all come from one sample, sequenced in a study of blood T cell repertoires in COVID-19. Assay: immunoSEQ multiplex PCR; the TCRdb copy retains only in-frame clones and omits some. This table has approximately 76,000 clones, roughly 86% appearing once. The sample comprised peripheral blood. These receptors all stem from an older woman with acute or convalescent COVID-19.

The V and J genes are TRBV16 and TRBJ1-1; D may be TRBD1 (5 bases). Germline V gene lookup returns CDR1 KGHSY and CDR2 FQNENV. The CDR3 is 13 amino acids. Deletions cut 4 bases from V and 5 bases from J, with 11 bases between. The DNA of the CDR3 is TGTGCCAGCAGCCTCAATAGGGGTACTGAAGCTTTCTTT. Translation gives CASSLNRGTEAFF.

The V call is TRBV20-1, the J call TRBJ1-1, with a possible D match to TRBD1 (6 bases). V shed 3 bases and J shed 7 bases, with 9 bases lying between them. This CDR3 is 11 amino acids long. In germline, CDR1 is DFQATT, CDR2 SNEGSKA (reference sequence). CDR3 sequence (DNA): TGCAGTGCTAGTTGGACAGATGAAGCTTTCTTT. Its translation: CSASWTDEAFF.

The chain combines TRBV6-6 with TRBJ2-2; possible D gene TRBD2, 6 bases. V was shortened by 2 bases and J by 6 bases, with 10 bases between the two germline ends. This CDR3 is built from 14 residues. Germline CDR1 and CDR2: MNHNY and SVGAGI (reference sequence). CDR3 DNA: TGTGCCAGCAGTTACGGAGGGACGGCCGGGGAGCTGTTTTTT. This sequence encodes CASSYGGTAGELFF.

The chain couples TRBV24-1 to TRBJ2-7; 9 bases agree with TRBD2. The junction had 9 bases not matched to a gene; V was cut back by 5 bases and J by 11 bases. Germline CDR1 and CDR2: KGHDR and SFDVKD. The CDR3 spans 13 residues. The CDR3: CATSAREGHWEYF. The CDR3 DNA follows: TGTGCCACCAGTGCGCGGGAGGGACACTGGGAGTACTTC.

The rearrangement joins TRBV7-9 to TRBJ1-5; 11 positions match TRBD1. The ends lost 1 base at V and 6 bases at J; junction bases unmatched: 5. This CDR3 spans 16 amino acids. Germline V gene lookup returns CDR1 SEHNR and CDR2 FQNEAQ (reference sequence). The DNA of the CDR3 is TGTGCCAGCAGCTTAGGGACAGGGGGCCGTGGTCAGCCCCAGCATTTT. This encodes CASSLGTGGRGQPQHF.

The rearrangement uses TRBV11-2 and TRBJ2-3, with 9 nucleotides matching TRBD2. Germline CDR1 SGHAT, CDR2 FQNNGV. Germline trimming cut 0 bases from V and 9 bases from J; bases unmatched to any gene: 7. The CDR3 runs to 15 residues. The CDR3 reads CASSLDGGGAKTQYF. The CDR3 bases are TGTGCCAGCAGCTTAGATGGCGGGGGGGCCAAGACGCAGTATTTT.

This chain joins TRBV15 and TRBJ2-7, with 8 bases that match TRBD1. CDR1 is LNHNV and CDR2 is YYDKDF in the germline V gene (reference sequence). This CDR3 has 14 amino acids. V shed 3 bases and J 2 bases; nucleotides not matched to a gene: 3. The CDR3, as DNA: TGTGCCACCAGCAGGGACAGGGTGACCTACGAGCAGTACTTC. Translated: CATSRDRVTYEQYF.

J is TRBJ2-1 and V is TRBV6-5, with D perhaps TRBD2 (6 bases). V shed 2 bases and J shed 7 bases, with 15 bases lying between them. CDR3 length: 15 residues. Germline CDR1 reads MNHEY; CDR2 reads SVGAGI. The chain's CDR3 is CASSYTPVGGNEQFF. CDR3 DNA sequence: TGTGCCAGCAGTTACACGCCGGTGGGGGGAAATGAGCAGTTCTTC.

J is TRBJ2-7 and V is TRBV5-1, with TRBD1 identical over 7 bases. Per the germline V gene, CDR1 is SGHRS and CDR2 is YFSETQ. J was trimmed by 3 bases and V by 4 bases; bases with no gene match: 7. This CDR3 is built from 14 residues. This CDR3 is CASSPGTASYEQYF. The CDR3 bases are TGCGCCAGCAGCCCAGGGACAGCGAGCTACGAGCAGTACTTC.

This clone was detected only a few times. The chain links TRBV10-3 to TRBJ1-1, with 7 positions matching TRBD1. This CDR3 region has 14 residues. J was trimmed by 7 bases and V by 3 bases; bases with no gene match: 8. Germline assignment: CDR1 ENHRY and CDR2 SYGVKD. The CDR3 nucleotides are TGTGCCATCAGTGATGCAGGGGGGTCCCTTGAAGCTTTCTTT. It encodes CAISDAGGSLEAFF.

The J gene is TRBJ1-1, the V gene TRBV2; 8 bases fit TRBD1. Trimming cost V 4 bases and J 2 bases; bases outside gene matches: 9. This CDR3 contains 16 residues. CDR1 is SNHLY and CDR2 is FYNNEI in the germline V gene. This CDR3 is CASSAHTGGGNTEAFF. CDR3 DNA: TGTGCCAGCAGTGCCCATACAGGGGGGGGAAACACTGAAGCTTTCTTT.

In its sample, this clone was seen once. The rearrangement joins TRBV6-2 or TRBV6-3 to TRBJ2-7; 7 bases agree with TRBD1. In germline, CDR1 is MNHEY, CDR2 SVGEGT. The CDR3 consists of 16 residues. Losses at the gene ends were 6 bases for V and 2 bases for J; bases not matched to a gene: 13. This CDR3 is CASSLSEPGQPYEQYF. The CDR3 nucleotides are TGTGCCAGCAGCCTTTCCGAGCCGGGACAGCCCTACGAGCAGTACTTC.

The CDR3 sequence: CSVSRGNTGELFF. The CDR3 DNA reads TGCAGCGTTTCCCGGGGAAACACCGGGGAGCTGTTTTTT. The rearrangement links TRBV29-1 to TRBJ2-2, with D tentatively TRBD2 (5 bases). The germline CDR1 and CDR2 sequences are SQVTM and ANQGSEA. V was pared by 5 bases and J by 2 bases, with 9 bases between. The CDR3 is 13 amino acids.

The CDR3 DNA reads TGCAGTGCCCTACTGCGTGAAAAACTGTTTTTT. Translated: CSALLREKLFF. The rearrangement joins TRBV20-1 to TRBJ1-4; D gene unclear. The CDR3 runs to 11 residues. Germline V CDR1 and CDR2: DFQATT, SNEGSKA (reference sequence). V lost 6 bases and J lost 7, with 9 bases in between.

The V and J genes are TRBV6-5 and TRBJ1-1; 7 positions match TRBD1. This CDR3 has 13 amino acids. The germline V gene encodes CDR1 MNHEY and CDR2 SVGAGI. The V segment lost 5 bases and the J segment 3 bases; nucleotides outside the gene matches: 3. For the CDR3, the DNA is TGTGCCAGCAGTCTCAGGGGGGACACTGAAGCTTTCTTT. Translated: CASSLRGDTEAFF.

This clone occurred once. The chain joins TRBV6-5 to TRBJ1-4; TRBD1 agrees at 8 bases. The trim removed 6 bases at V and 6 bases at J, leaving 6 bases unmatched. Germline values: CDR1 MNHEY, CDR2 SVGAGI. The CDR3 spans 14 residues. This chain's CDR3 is CASRTNRGDEKLFF. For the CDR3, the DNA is TGTGCCAGCAGAACTAACAGGGGGGATGAAAAACTGTTTTTT.

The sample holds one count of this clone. Here the CDR3 reads CASSFGSGWGYGYTF. The CDR3 DNA is TGTGCCAGCAGCTTTGGGTCAGGGTGGGGCTATGGCTACACCTTC. The chain uses TRBV5-6 and TRBJ1-2; possibly TRBD1 for D (5 bases). The CDR3 length is 15 residues. V lost 2 bases and J 4 bases, leaving 15 bases between the germline ends. Germline CDR1 SGHDT, CDR2 YYEEEE.

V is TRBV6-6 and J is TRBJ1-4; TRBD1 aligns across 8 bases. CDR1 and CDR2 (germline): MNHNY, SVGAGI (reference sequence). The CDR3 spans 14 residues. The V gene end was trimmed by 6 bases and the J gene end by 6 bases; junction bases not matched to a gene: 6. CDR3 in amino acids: CASSKDRGDEKLFF. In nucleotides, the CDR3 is TGTGCCAGCAGCAAAGACAGGGGCGATGAAAAACTGTTTTTT.

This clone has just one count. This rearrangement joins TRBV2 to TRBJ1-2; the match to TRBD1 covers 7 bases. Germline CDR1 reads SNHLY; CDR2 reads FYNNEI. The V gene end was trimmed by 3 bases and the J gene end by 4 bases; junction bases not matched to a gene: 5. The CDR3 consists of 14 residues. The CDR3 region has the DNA TGTGCCAGCAGTGAGACGACAGGGCTCTATGGCTACACCTTC. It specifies CASSETTGLYGYTF.

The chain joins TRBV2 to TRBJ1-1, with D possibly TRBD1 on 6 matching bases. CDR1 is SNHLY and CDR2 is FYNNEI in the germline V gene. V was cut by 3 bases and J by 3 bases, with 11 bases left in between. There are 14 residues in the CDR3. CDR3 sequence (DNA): TGTGCCAGCAGTGAGCAACAGGGTTACACTGAAGCTTTCTTT. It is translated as CASSEQQGYTEAFF.

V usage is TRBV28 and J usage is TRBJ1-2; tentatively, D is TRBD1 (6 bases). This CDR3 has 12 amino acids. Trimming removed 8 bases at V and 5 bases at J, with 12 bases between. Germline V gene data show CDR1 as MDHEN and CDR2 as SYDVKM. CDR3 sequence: CASGQLRYGYTF. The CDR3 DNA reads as TGTGCCAGCGGACAGTTGCGTTATGGCTACACCTTC.

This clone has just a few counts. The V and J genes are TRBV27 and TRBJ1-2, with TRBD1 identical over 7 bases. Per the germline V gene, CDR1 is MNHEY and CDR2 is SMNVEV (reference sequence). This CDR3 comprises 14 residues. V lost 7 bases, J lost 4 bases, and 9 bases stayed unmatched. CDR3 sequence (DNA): TGTGCCAGCACCACCTCAGGGGGAGGCTATGGCTACACCTTC. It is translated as CASTTSGGGYGYTF.

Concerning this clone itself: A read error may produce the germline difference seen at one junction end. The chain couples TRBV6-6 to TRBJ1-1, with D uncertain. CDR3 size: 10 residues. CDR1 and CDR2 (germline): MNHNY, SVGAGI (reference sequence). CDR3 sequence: CASRNTEAFF. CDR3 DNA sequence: TGTGCCAGCAGGAACACAGAAGCTTTCTTT.

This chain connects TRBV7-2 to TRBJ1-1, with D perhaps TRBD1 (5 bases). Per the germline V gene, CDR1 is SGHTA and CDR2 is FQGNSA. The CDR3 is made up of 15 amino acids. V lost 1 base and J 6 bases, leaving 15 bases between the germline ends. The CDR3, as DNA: TGTGCCAGCAGCTTAGTGATGGGGGGATTGGCTGAAGCTTTCTTT. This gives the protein CASSLVMGGLAEAFF. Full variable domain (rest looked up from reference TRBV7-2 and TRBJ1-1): GAGVSQSPSNKVTEKGKDVELRCDPISGHTALYWYRQSLGQGLEFLIYFQGNSAPDKSGLPSDRFSAERTGGSVSTLTIQRTQQEDSAVYLCASSLVMGGLAEAFFGQGTRLTVV.

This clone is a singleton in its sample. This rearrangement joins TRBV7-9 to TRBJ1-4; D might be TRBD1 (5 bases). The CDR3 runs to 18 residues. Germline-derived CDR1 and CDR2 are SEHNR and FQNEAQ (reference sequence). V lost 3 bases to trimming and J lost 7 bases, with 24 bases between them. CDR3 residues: CASSFEGGARGMGEKLFF. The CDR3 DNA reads TGTGCCAGCAGCTTCGAGGGAGGGGCGCGGGGGATGGGTGAAAAACTGTTTTTT. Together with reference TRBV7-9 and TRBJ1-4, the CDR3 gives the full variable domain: DTGVSQNPRHKITKRGQNVTFRCDPISEHNRLYWYRQTLGQGPEFLTYFQNEAQLEKSRLLSDRFSAERPKGSFSTLEIQRTEQGDSAMYLCASSFEGGARGMGEKLFFGSGTQLSVL.

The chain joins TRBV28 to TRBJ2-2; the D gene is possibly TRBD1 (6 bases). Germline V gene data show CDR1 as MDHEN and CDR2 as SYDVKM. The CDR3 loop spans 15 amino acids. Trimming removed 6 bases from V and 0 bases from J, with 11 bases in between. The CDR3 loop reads CASRWTDSNTGELFF. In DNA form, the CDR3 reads TGTGCCAGCAGATGGACAGACTCGAACACCGGGGAGCTGTTTTTT.

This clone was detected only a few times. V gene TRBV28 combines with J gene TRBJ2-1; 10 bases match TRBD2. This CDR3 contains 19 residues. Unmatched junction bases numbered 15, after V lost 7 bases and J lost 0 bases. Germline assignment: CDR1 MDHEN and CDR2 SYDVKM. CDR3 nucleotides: TGTGCCAGCAATGGGGCTAGCGGGAGAGAGGGGGGCTCCTACAATGAGCAGTTCTTC. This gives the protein CASNGASGREGGSYNEQFF.

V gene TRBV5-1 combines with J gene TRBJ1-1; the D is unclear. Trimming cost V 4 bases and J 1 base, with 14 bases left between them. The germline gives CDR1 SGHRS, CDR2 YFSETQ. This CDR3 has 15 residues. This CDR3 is CASSPFREANTEAFF. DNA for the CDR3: TGCGCCAGCAGCCCGTTCCGTGAGGCGAACACTGAAGCTTTCTTT.

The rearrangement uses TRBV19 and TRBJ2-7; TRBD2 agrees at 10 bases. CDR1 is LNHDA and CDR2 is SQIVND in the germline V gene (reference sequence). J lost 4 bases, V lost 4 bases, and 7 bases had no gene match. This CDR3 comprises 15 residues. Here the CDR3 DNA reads TGTGCCAGTAGTAAACCTAGCGGGAGTTTATACGAGCAGTACTTC. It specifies CASSKPSGSLYEQYF.

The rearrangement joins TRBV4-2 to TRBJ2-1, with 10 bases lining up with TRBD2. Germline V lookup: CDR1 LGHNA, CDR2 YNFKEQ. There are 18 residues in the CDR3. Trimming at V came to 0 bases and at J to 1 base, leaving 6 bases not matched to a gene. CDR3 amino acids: CASSQDPTSGDSYNEQFF. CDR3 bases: TGTGCCAGCAGCCAAGATCCAACTAGCGGGGATTCCTACAATGAGCAGTTCTTC.

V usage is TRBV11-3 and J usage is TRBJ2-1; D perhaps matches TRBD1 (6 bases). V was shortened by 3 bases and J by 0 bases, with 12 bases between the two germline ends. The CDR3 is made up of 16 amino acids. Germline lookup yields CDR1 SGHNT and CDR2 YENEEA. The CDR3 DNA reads TGTGCCAGCAGCTTGGGTCAGGGGAGCTCCTACAATGAGCAGTTCTTC. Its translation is CASSLGQGSSYNEQFF.